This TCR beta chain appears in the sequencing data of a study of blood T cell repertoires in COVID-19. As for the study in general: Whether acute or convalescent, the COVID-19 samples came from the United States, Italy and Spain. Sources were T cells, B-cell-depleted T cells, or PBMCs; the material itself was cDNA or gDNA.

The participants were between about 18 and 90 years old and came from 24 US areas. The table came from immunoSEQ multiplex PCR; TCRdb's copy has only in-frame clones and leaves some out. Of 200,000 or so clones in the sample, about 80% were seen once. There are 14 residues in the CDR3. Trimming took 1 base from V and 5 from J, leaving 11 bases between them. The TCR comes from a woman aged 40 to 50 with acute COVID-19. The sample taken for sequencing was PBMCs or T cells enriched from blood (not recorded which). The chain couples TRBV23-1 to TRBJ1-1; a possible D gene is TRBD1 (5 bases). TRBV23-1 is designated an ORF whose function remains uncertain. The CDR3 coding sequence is TGCGCCAGCAGTCAATGGGGGGGAGAAACTGAAGCTTTCTTT. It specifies CASSQWGGETEAFF.